These 7 T cell receptor beta chains were sequenced from one sample in a study of cytomegalovirus exposure and HLA in healthy donors. Primers for the PCR totalled 60 Vbeta and 13 Jbeta. The table came from immunoSEQ multiplex PCR; TCRdb's copy has only in-frame clones and leaves some out. The data show over 150,000 clones, roughly 80% seen once. The sequenced material came from PBMCs. These receptors were taken from a woman aged 45 to 65 in good health and CMV-seronegative.

V is TRBV6-1 and J is TRBJ2-7, with D maybe TRBD2 (6 bases). The CDR3 runs 15 residues. The germline CDR1 and CDR2 sequences are MNHNS and SASEGT. Trimming removed 2 bases from V and 3 bases from J, with 14 bases in between. The CDR3: CASSEMAGTHYEQYF. The CDR3 DNA reads as TGTGCCAGCAGTGAAATGGCAGGGACTCACTACGAGCAGTACTTC.

In its sample, this clone was seen once. This chain uses TRBV6-5 with TRBJ2-7, with TRBD2 matching 9 bases. J lost 1 base, V lost 4 bases, and 8 bases had no gene match. This CDR3 has 16 amino acids. The germline CDR1 and CDR2 sequences are MNHEY and SVGAGI. CDR3 residues: CASSSLAGAKSYEQYF. The CDR3 DNA sequence: TGTGCCAGCAGTTCTTTAGCGGGAGCTAAATCCTACGAGCAGTACTTC.

The CDR3 spells CASSLWKGGQTQPQETQYF. DNA of the CDR3: TGTGCCAGCAGTTTATGGAAAGGGGGACAGACTCAGCCCCAAGAGACCCAGTACTTC. This rearrangement joins TRBV28 to TRBJ2-5, with TRBD1 matching 7 bases. Trimming at V came to 0 bases and at J to 1 base, leaving 14 bases not matched to a gene. The CDR3 totals 19 residues. Germline V CDR1 and CDR2: MDHEN, SYDVKM.

The chain carries TRBV30 and TRBJ2-7; 7 bases line up with TRBD1. Germline V gene data show CDR1 as GTSNPN and CDR2 as SVGIG (reference sequence). This CDR3 is built from 15 residues. J was trimmed by 4 bases and V by 0 bases; bases with no gene match: 9. CDR3 bases: TGTGCCTGGAGTGTACAGGGGCTTCCCCCTTACGAGCAGTACTTC. It specifies CAWSVQGLPPYEQYF.

The chain joins TRBV6-6 to TRBJ1-6; TRBD1 agrees at 8 bases. CDR3 length: 16 amino acids. Losses at the gene ends were 6 bases for V and 6 bases for J; bases not matched to a gene: 10. CDR1 is MNHNY and CDR2 is SVGAGI in the germline V gene (reference sequence). In nucleotides, the CDR3 is TGTGCCAGCAGAGACAGGGGTGTGGATTCTAATTCACCCCTCCACTTT. This gives the protein CASRDRGVDSNSPLHF.

The chain combines TRBV28 with TRBJ2-1; TRBD2 matches at 11 bases. J gave up 5 bases and V 5 bases, and 20 bases lay outside the gene matches. CDR1 and CDR2 from the germline V gene are MDHEN and SYDVKM. This CDR3 is built from 20 residues. CDR3 DNA sequence: TGTGCCAGCAGTCCAATCCCGGGACTAGCGGAATCCTACGAGCACAATGAGCAGTTCTTC. Translated: CASSPIPGLAESYEHNEQFF.

This clone has more than one count but fewer than ten. This sequence joins TRBV11-3 and TRBJ2-2; a weak D match, TRBD1 (6 bases). The CDR3 has 15 amino acids. Germline V gives CDR1 SGHNT, CDR2 YENEEA. With 0 bases removed from V and 7 bases from J, the gap between germline ends came to 12 bases. The CDR3 loop is CASSLDRGFSGELFF. CDR3 DNA sequence: TGTGCCAGCAGCTTAGACAGGGGTTTTAGCGGGGAGCTGTTTTTT.